This is a list of T cell receptor beta chains from one sample in a study of human T cells and chemical hapten exposure. One entry per CDR3 protein results from TCRdb running MiXCR on the RACE reads. The table has tens of thousands of distinct CDR3 sequences, 9.9% seen once. The source material was whole blood, sampled in connection with sensitization to the hapten diphenylcyclopropenone (DPC). Every receptor here comes from a woman aged 40 to 50 with alopecia areata. Some clones in this sample may be carry-over from other donors' samples. Each CDR3 is given with its conserved first and last residue. D genes are given only for firm matches. Part of the rows lack a size; the others show once, few, many or a class for expanded clones.

NA	TRBV29-1	many	TRBJ1-4	CSVAQARGELFF	TGCAGCGTTGCTCAGGCACGAGGTGAACTGTTTTTT
NA	TRBV2	few	TRBJ1-1	CASSDGPEAFF	TGTGCCAGCAGTGATGGTCCTGAAGCTTTCTTT
NA	TRBV28	many	TRBJ2-3	CASSLSGAPRETQYF	TGTGCCAGCAGTTTATCGGGGGCGCCTCGGGAGACGCAGTATTTT
NA	TRBV7-2	NA	TRBJ1-1	CASSSSLFNTEAFF	TGTGCCAGCAGCTCCAGCCTCTTTAACACTGAAGCTTTCTTT
TRBD2	TRBV3-1	few	TRBJ2-7	CASSQSIAGAFSYEQYF	TGTGCCAGCAGCCAATCGATAGCGGGGGCCTTCTCCTACGAGCAGTACTTC
NA	TRBV9	few	TRBJ2-7	CASSVGNRAYEQYF	TGTGCCAGCAGCGTGGGGAACCGGGCCTACGAGCAGTACTTC
NA	TRBV30	NA	TRBJ1-3	CAWSVLANGGGNTIYF	TGTGCCTGGAGTGTATTAGCCAACGGGGGTGGAAACACCATATATTTT
NA	TRBV6-5	many	TRBJ2-7	CASSRKTGLDEQYF	TGTGCCAGCAGCCGGAAGACAGGATTGGACGAGCAGTACTTC
TRBD1	TRBV20-1	few	TRBJ2-1	CSASSHRGSTYNEQFF	TGCAGTGCTAGCTCACACAGGGGTAGCACCTACAATGAGCAGTTCTTC
TRBD1	TRBV11-2	few	TRBJ2-3	CASHLGQGYSDTQYF	TGTGCCAGCCACCTTGGACAGGGTTATTCAGATACGCAGTATTTT
NA	TRBV6-6	NA	TRBJ2-5	CASRVLPETQYF	TGTGCCAGCAGAGTTTTACCGGAGACCCAGTACTTC
NA	TRBV15	few	TRBJ2-1	CATSRTGNEQFF	TGTGCCACCAGCCGGACGGGGAATGAGCAGTTCTTC
NA	TRBV5-4	NA	TRBJ2-2	CASSLQSLGAGELFF	TGTGCCAGCAGCTTGCAGTCCTTGGGGGCCGGGGAGCTGTTTTTT
TRBD1	TRBV4-3	many	TRBJ2-5	CASSQDRGETQYF	TGCGCCAGCAGCCAAGACAGGGGGGAGACCCAGTACTTC
NA	TRBV6-1	NA	TRBJ1-1	CASSEAGTTVRALAFF	TGTGCCAGCAGTGAAGCGGGGACTACTGTTCGGGCTTTGGCTTTCTTT
NA	TRBV4-3	few	TRBJ2-7	CASSQESGTPSYEQYF	TGCGCCAGCAGCCAAGAATCAGGGACACCTTCCTACGAGCAGTACTTC
TRBD1	TRBV7-8	NA	TRBJ1-5	CASSLGGQGYGNQPQHF	TGTGCCAGCAGCTTAGGAGGACAGGGATATGGCAATCAGCCCCAGCATTTT
TRBD1	TRBV28	many	TRBJ1-6	CASRGQGVYNSPLHF	TGTGCCAGCAGGGGGCAGGGGGTCTATAATTCACCCCTCCACTTT
NA	TRBV12-3/TRBV12-4	few	TRBJ2-5	CASRGAWQETQYF	TGTGCCAGCAGGGGGGCCTGGCAAGAGACCCAGTACTTC
NA	TRBV6-5	many	TRBJ2-6	CASSYTGSGANVLTF	TGTGCCAGCAGTTACACCGGCTCTGGGGCCAACGTCCTGACTTTC
NA	TRBV7-2	many	TRBJ2-3	CASSLRQSADTQYF	TGTGCCAGCAGCTTAAGACAGTCGGCAGATACGCAGTATTTT
NA	TRBV7-3	once	TRBJ1-1	CASGAEGGLSEAFF	TGTGCCAGTGGAGCGGAGGGTGGGTTGTCTGAAGCTTTCTTT
NA	TRBV12-3/TRBV12-4	NA	TRBJ1-1	CASSLLGSLNTEAFF	TGTGCCAGCAGTTTACTCGGGAGTTTAAACACTGAAGCTTTCTTT
TRBD2	TRBV7-3	NA	TRBJ2-5	CASSSGLAGGTQYF	TGTGCCAGCAGCTCTGGACTAGCGGGGGGGACCCAGTACTTC
NA	TRBV28	few	TRBJ2-2	CASSFTGARTGELFF	TGTGCCAGCAGTTTTACGGGGGCGCGCACCGGGGAGCTGTTTTTT
NA	TRBV11-2	NA	TRBJ1-2	CASSSEAYGYTF	TGTGCCAGCAGCTCCGAAGCATATGGCTACACCTTC